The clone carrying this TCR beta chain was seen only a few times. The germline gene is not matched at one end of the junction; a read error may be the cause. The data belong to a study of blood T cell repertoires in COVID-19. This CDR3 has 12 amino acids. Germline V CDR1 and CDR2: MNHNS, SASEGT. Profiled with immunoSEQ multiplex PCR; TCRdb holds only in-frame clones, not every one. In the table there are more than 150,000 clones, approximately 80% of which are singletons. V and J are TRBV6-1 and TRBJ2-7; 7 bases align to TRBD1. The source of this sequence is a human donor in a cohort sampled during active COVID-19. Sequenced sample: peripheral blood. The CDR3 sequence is CASSEMVGQIDF. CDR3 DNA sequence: TGTGCCAGCAGTGAGATGGTGGGACAGATAGACTTC.